The following is a T cell receptor beta chain sequence with its context. In the original workflow: Estimated nucleated cell counts came from reference gene primer amplification. Libraries were prepared by immunoSEQ multiplex PCR; TCRdb keeps only in-frame clonotypes and omits some of them. Clone size and V and J calls were adopted from that table, with D and trimming inferred from the DNA. The sample carries 93,000 or so clones, 80% to 90% recorded once. This record comes from a study of blood T cell repertoires in COVID-19. Study-wide background: The samples span acute and convalescent COVID-19 from the United States, Italy and Spain. Nucleic acid was either cDNA or gDNA, and it came from T cells, B-cell-depleted T cells, or PBMCs.

From germline, CDR1 is MNHNS and CDR2 SASEGT. The ends were cut back, 2 bases at V and 4 bases at J, with 12 bases in the middle. The CDR3 is 15 residues long. This chain connects TRBV6-1 to TRBJ1-3, with unresolved D. Source material: peripheral blood. This sequence originates from a woman aged 55-69 years with acute or convalescent COVID-19. CDR3 amino acids: CASSEQPGVGNTIYF. The CDR3 DNA reads TGTGCCAGCAGTGAACAGCCCGGGGTAGGAAACACCATATATTTT.